Detailed here is one T cell receptor (beta chain). CDR1 and CDR2 from the germline V gene are MNHEY and SVGAGI. This CDR3 has 13 residues. Trimming removed 6 bases at V and 1 base at J, with 9 bases between. The method was immunoSEQ multiplex PCR; TCRdb's version includes in-frame clones alone and lacks a portion of them. This table holds around 50,000 clones, approximately 87% found once. This entry belongs to a study of T cell changes during pregnancy in multiple sclerosis. V usage is TRBV6-5 and J usage is TRBJ2-5; weak D call: TRBD2 (6 bases). This clonotype was obtained from a human donor whose cells served as feeder cells for cultures in a pregnancy study. Material for sequencing was peripheral blood from another person, used as feeder cells. DNA of the CDR3: TGTGCCAGCAGACGGGGACTCCAAGAGACCCAGTACTTC. Protein product: CASRRGLQETQYF.